A selection of T cell receptor beta chains follows, all from one sample in a study of T cell responses to AZD1222 COVID-19 vaccine. Clones were read by immunoSEQ multiplex PCR, and TCRdb kept only the in-frame ones, dropping some. The sample shows about 94,000 clones, 90% of them seen only once. The source material was peripheral blood, sampled on day 0 of AZD1222 vaccination. The receptor set was obtained from an adult in good health. The CDR3 runs from the conserved cysteine through the conserved F or W. The D gene is left open where the match is weak. Clone size is shown for a subset of rows, as once, few, many or a class of expanded clone.

J gene: TRBJ1-1
clone size: NA
V gene: TRBV5-8
D gene: NA
CDR3 protein: CASRKNTEAFF
CDR3 DNA: TGTGCCAGCAGAAAAAACACTGAAGCTTTCTTT

J gene: TRBJ2-5
clone size: NA
V gene: TRBV6-5
D gene: NA
CDR3 protein: CASSFGGETQYF
CDR3 DNA: TGTGCCAGCAGTTTTGGGGGAGAGACCCAGTACTTC

J gene: TRBJ2-7
clone size: NA
V gene: TRBV7-9
D gene: NA
CDR3 protein: CASSPTGYEQYF
CDR3 DNA: TGTGCCAGCAGCCCTACCGGCTACGAGCAGTACTTC

J gene: TRBJ2-2
clone size: NA
V gene: TRBV6-5
D gene: NA
CDR3 protein: CASRVEAGELFF
CDR3 DNA: TGTGCCAGCAGGGTGGAGGCCGGGGAGCTGTTTTTT

J gene: TRBJ1-2
clone size: NA
V gene: TRBV20-1
D gene: NA
CDR3 protein: CSAGGGYTF
CDR3 DNA: TGCAGCGCTGGGGGTGGCTACACCTTC

J gene: TRBJ2-7
clone size: NA
V gene: TRBV2
D gene: NA
CDR3 protein: CASRTETRRTLWYF
CDR3 DNA: TGTGCCAGCAGGACCGAGACACGTAGGACTCTTTGGTACTTC

J gene: TRBJ1-6
clone size: once
V gene: TRBV28
D gene: NA
CDR3 protein: CASSLTRTRGNSPLHF
CDR3 DNA: TGTGCCAGCAGTTTAACAAGGACAAGGGGTAATTCACCCCTCCACTTT

J gene: TRBJ2-1
clone size: NA
V gene: TRBV25-1
D gene: TRBD1
CDR3 protein: CASSEPGQGAYEQFF
CDR3 DNA: TGTGCCAGCAGTGAACCGGGACAGGGGGCGTATGAGCAGTTCTTC

J gene: TRBJ1-2
clone size: NA
V gene: TRBV19
D gene: NA
CDR3 protein: CASTRDWFGGYTF
CDR3 DNA: TGTGCCAGTACCAGAGACTGGTTCGGGGGCTACACCTTC

J gene: TRBJ1-3
clone size: NA
V gene: TRBV28
D gene: NA
CDR3 protein: CASSRHTGNTIYF
CDR3 DNA: TGTGCCAGCAGCCGGCATACTGGAAACACCATATATTTT

J gene: TRBJ2-1
clone size: NA
V gene: TRBV6-5
D gene: TRBD1
CDR3 protein: CQTGGYSYNEQFF
CDR3 DNA: TGCCAAACAGGGGGATACTCCTACAATGAGCAGTTCTTC

J gene: TRBJ1-2
clone size: NA
V gene: TRBV5-1
D gene: TRBD1
CDR3 protein: CASSLVSGGDGYTF
CDR3 DNA: TGCGCCAGCAGCTTGGTATCAGGGGGTGATGGCTACACCTTC

J gene: TRBJ1-3
clone size: NA
V gene: TRBV4-1
D gene: NA
CDR3 protein: CASSQVEAPLSGNTIYF
CDR3 DNA: TGCGCCAGCAGCCAAGTAGAGGCCCCTCTCTCTGGAAACACCATATATTTT

J gene: TRBJ2-3
clone size: NA
V gene: TRBV7-2
D gene: NA
CDR3 protein: CASRQLGAADTQYF
CDR3 DNA: TGTGCCAGCAGGCAACTGGGGGCCGCAGATACGCAGTATTTT

J gene: TRBJ1-6
clone size: NA
V gene: TRBV6-2/TRBV6-3
D gene: NA
CDR3 protein: CASSSAKGSSYNSPLHF
CDR3 DNA: TGTGCCAGCAGCTCCGCTAAGGGAAGCTCCTATAATTCACCCCTCCACTTT

J gene: TRBJ2-7
clone size: NA
V gene: TRBV14
D gene: NA
CDR3 protein: CASSSGPVFHEQYF
CDR3 DNA: TGTGCCAGCAGCTCCGGGCCGGTGTTCCACGAGCAGTACTTC

J gene: TRBJ2-1
clone size: NA
V gene: TRBV6-5
D gene: TRBD2
CDR3 protein: CASSYSSGGSNEQFF
CDR3 DNA: TGTGCCAGCAGTTACTCTAGCGGGGGGTCCAATGAGCAGTTCTTC

J gene: TRBJ2-3
clone size: NA
V gene: TRBV27
D gene: TRBD1
CDR3 protein: CASSLGTGFTDTQYF
CDR3 DNA: TGTGCCAGCAGTTTAGGGACAGGGTTCACAGATACGCAGTATTTT

J gene: TRBJ2-3
clone size: NA
V gene: TRBV3-1/TRBV3-2
D gene: TRBD2
CDR3 protein: CASSPPGLAGYTDTQYF
CDR3 DNA: TGTGCCAGCAGCCCCCCCGGACTAGCGGGGTACACAGATACGCAGTATTTT

J gene: TRBJ1-2
clone size: once
V gene: TRBV5-5
D gene: NA
CDR3 protein: CASSLRSQGTTKNYGYTF
CDR3 DNA: TGTGCCAGCAGCTTGCGTTCCCAGGGGACGACTAAAAACTATGGCTACACCTTC

J gene: TRBJ1-4
clone size: NA
V gene: TRBV5-1
D gene: TRBD1
CDR3 protein: CASSSGGTGHEKLFF
CDR3 DNA: TGCGCCAGCAGCTCGGGCGGGACAGGGCATGAAAAACTGTTTTTT

J gene: TRBJ2-7
clone size: NA
V gene: TRBV7-3
D gene: NA
CDR3 protein: CASSSLKGKRAYEQYF
CDR3 DNA: TGTGCCAGCAGCTCCCTAAAGGGTAAAAGGGCCTACGAGCAGTACTTC

J gene: TRBJ2-7
clone size: NA
V gene: TRBV5-4
D gene: NA
CDR3 protein: CASSLSDLSYEQYF
CDR3 DNA: TGTGCCAGCAGCCTATCGGACCTCTCCTACGAGCAGTACTTC

J gene: TRBJ1-5
clone size: NA
V gene: TRBV24-1
D gene: TRBD1
CDR3 protein: CATSDPDRGVGQPQHF
CDR3 DNA: TGTGCCACCAGTGACCCGGACAGGGGAGTCGGGCAGCCCCAGCATTTT

J gene: TRBJ1-2
clone size: NA
V gene: TRBV7-9
D gene: NA
CDR3 protein: CASILPQGNYGYTF
CDR3 DNA: TGTGCCAGCATTTTACCTCAGGGAAACTATGGCTACACCTTC

J gene: TRBJ2-7
clone size: NA
V gene: TRBV5-4
D gene: NA
CDR3 protein: CASSLGGGYEQYF
CDR3 DNA: TGTGCCAGCAGCTTGGGGGGCGGCTACGAGCAGTACTTC

J gene: TRBJ2-7
clone size: NA
V gene: TRBV12-3/TRBV12-4
D gene: NA
CDR3 protein: CASSPGTYEQYF
CDR3 DNA: TGTGCCAGCAGTCCCGGGACCTACGAGCAGTACTTC

J gene: TRBJ1-1
clone size: NA
V gene: TRBV9
D gene: NA
CDR3 protein: CASSVEQGLYTEAFF
CDR3 DNA: TGTGCCAGCAGCGTGGAACAGGGACTGTACACTGAAGCTTTCTTT

J gene: TRBJ1-2
clone size: NA
V gene: TRBV3-1/TRBV3-2
D gene: NA
CDR3 protein: CASSQDTRGGYTF
CDR3 DNA: TGTGCCAGCAGCCAAGATACCAGGGGTGGCTACACCTTC

J gene: TRBJ1-2
clone size: NA
V gene: TRBV4-1
D gene: NA
CDR3 protein: CASSQEARQGYGYTF
CDR3 DNA: TGCGCCAGCAGCCAAGAAGCCCGTCAAGGCTATGGCTACACCTTC

J gene: TRBJ1-1
clone size: NA
V gene: TRBV19
D gene: TRBD1
CDR3 protein: CASSIFGTGKRRAKAFF
CDR3 DNA: TGTGCCAGTAGTATTTTCGGGACAGGGAAAAGGAGGGCAAAAGCTTTCTTT

J gene: TRBJ2-1
clone size: NA
V gene: TRBV2
D gene: NA
CDR3 protein: CASNQGWTEQFF
CDR3 DNA: TGTGCCAGCAACCAGGGGTGGACTGAGCAGTTCTTC